These 31 T cell receptor beta chains were sequenced from one sample in a study of T cells in Graves' hyperthyroidism and ophthalmopathy. RNA transcripts were the template for amplifying TCR beta CDR3 regions. The HTBI primer set was used in a first-round RT-PCR of the TCR CDR3. One entry per CDR3 protein results from TCRdb running MiXCR on the multiplex PCR reads. The sample comprises 600,000 to 700,000 distinct CDR3 sequences, over 12% of which are singletons, and approximately 4.2% rests with the top ten. The source material was blood. Receptors originate from a woman between 35 and 50 years old with Graves' ophthalmopathy.

The J gene is TRBJ2-2, the V gene TRBV11-3; possibly TRBD2 for D (7 bases). The CDR3 consists of 15 residues. The germline V and J ends were trimmed by 5 bases and 0 bases, with 10 bases remaining between them. The germline V gene has CDR1 SGHNT and CDR2 YENEEA. The CDR3 DNA sequence: TGTGCCAGCAGCCGAGGGGGGGCGAACACCGGGGAGCTGTTTTTT. Its translation: CASSRGGANTGELFF. The variable domain in full, with the rest retrieved from reference TRBV11-3 and TRBJ2-2, is EAGVVQSPRYKIIEKKQPVAFWCNPISGHNTLYWYLQNLGQGPELLIRYENEEAVDDSQLPKDRFSAERLKGVDSTLKIQPAELGDSAVYLCASSRGGANTGELFFGEGSRLTVL.

There are a few counts of this clonotype. The chain is built from TRBV13 and TRBJ1-1; D possibly corresponds to TRBD1 (6 bases). The CDR3 is 13 residues long. Looked up from germline, CDR1 is PRHDT and CDR2 is FYEKMQ (reference sequence). V shed 8 bases and J shed 6 bases, with 16 bases lying between them. CDR3 bases: TGTGCCAGCTTGCGAACGGGACACTCTGAAGCTTTCTTT. It codes for CASLRTGHSEAFF.

Only a few counts were recorded for this clonotype. The gene calls are TRBV27 and TRBJ2-2, with D tentatively TRBD1 or TRBD2 (5 bases each). Per the germline V gene, CDR1 is MNHEY and CDR2 is SMNVEV (reference sequence). V shed 3 bases and J shed 6 bases, with 11 bases lying between them. This CDR3 comprises 14 residues. The CDR3 DNA reads TGTGCCAGCAGTTTTGGGGGAAACTCCGGGGAGCTGTTTTTT. It codes for CASSFGGNSGELFF.

Only a few counts were recorded for this clonotype. The gene calls are TRBV6-5 and TRBJ2-7; D might be TRBD1 or TRBD2, each matching 5 bases. The CDR3 runs 14 residues. The germline gives CDR1 MNHEY, CDR2 SVGAGI. The V end lost 3 bases, the J end lost 5 bases, and 14 bases lay between the germline ends. The CDR3 loop is CASSYWGTGNEQYF. DNA for the CDR3: TGTGCCAGCAGTTATTGGGGCACGGGGAACGAGCAGTACTTC.

The chain recombines TRBV12-3 or TRBV12-4 with TRBJ1-2; 9 positions agree with TRBD1. Trimming removed 5 bases from V and 4 bases from J; junction bases left unmatched: 8. The CDR3 has 15 amino acids. CDR3 region: CASSLKGQGGYGYTF. CDR3 DNA: TGTGCCAGCAGTCTTAAGGGACAGGGAGGCTATGGCTACACCTTC.

The chain combines TRBV10-3 with TRBJ2-7, with D possibly matching TRBD1 (5 bases). The CDR3 runs to 17 residues. The V end was cut by 0 bases, the J end by 3 bases, with 18 bases between. Looked up from germline, CDR1 is ENHRY and CDR2 is SYGVKD. The CDR3 reads CAISESQGKGEDYEQYF. The CDR3 DNA reads TGTGCCATCAGTGAGTCCCAGGGAAAAGGAGAGGACTACGAGCAGTACTTC.

This clonotype was counted ten times or more. CDR3 loop: CASGVSRETQYF. In DNA form, the CDR3 reads TGTGCCAGCGGGGTATCAAGGGAGACCCAGTACTTC. The chain joins TRBV7-8 to TRBJ2-5; D gene unclear. V lost 8 bases, J lost 5 bases, and 12 bases lay in between. CDR1 SGHVS and CDR2 FQNEAQ come from the germline V gene. The CDR3 spans 12 residues.

The gene calls are TRBV5-1 and TRBJ2-5; D unresolved. Germline V gene sequence: CDR1 SGHRS, CDR2 YFSETQ. The CDR3 is made up of 14 amino acids. Trimming shortened V by 1 base and J by 5 bases, and 12 bases separated the two germline ends. CDR3 coding DNA: TGCGCCAGCAGCTTGAATAAGGGCTGGGAGACCCAGTACTTC. Its translation: CASSLNKGWETQYF.

This clonotype appeared many times. The V call is TRBV6-4, the J call TRBJ1-2; possibly TRBD1 for D (5 bases). The CDR3 has 17 amino acids. V lost 6 bases and J 2 bases, leaving 22 bases between the germline ends. From germline, CDR1 is MRHNA and CDR2 SNTAGT. DNA of the CDR3: TGTGCCAGCAGCCAAGACGACGGCAGGGTATCGAACTATGGCTACACCTTC. Translating it yields CASSQDDGRVSNYGYTF.

This clonotype was found many times. This sequence joins TRBV30 and TRBJ1-1; 7 nucleotides align to TRBD1. The ends lost 3 bases at V and 0 bases at J; junction bases unmatched: 4. Germline assignment: CDR1 GTSNPN and CDR2 SVGIG (reference sequence). The CDR3 sequence is 14 residues long. CDR3: CAWSRGTVNTEAFF. In nucleotides, the CDR3 is TGTGCCTGGAGCCGCGGGACAGTGAACACTGAAGCTTTCTTT.

This clonotype was recorded at least ten times. V is TRBV11-2 and J is TRBJ2-2; 12 bases line up with TRBD2. Looked up from germline, CDR1 is SGHAT and CDR2 is FQNNGV. This CDR3 has 15 amino acids. V was pared by 5 bases and J by 4 bases, with 2 bases of the junction left unmatched. CDR3 bases: TGTGCCAGCAGCGGACTAGCGGGACGCACCGGGGAGCTGTTTTTT. It yields the protein CASSGLAGRTGELFF. Combining the CDR3 with reference TRBV11-2 and TRBJ2-2 gives the whole variable domain EAGVAQSPRYKIIEKRQSVAFWCNPISGHATLYWYQQILGQGPKLLIQFQNNGVVDDSQLPKDRFSAERLKGVDSTLKIQPAKLEDSAVYLCASSGLAGRTGELFFGEGSRLTVL.

The chain couples TRBV2 to TRBJ1-2, with a tentative D call TRBD1 (6 bases). Germline CDR1 reads SNHLY; CDR2 reads FYNNEI. The CDR3 is 13 amino acids. The germline V and J ends were trimmed by 6 bases and 5 bases, with 13 bases remaining between them. This CDR3 is CASSPWTDYGYTF. The DNA for the CDR3 is TGTGCCAGCAGCCCCTGGACAGATTATGGCTACACCTTC.

This clonotype was counted ten times or more. This chain connects TRBV7-3 to TRBJ1-1; tentative D call: TRBD1 (5 bases). The V end lost 6 bases, the J end lost 0 bases, and 11 bases lay between the germline ends. Germline CDR1 and CDR2: SGHTA and FQGTGA. CDR3 length equals 14 residues. CDR3 sequence (DNA): TGTGCCAGCAGTACCGGGGCCATGAACACTGAAGCTTTCTTT. Encoded protein: CASSTGAMNTEAFF.

This clonotype turned up a few times. The gene calls are TRBV5-1 and TRBJ2-5; D is perhaps TRBD2 (5 bases). The CDR3 totals 15 residues. Germline loops: CDR1 SGHRS, CDR2 YFSETQ. Trimming removed 4 bases at V and 5 bases at J, with 18 bases between. CDR3 DNA sequence: TGCGCCAGCAGCCCAACTCCTGCGGGCCCTGAGACCCAGTACTTC. It translates to CASSPTPAGPETQYF.

In its sample, this clonotype was seen many times. The chain carries TRBV4-1 and TRBJ2-7; TRBD2 matches at 12 bases. CDR1 and CDR2 from the germline V gene are MGHRA and YSYEKL. Trimming at V came to 3 bases and at J to 6 bases, leaving 12 bases not matched to a gene. CDR3 length: 17 residues. The CDR3 DNA reads as TGCGCCAGCAGCCACCCCGGACTAGCGGGGACCAGGGGCGAGCAGTACTTC. Amino acids: CASSHPGLAGTRGEQYF.

This clonotype was recorded many times. The CDR3 DNA reads as TGTGCCAGCGCAACGGGGGCTTGGGACACTGAAGCTTTCTTT. It specifies CASATGAWDTEAFF. The chain links TRBV9 to TRBJ1-1; D is perhaps TRBD1 (6 bases). Looked up from germline, CDR1 is SGDLS and CDR2 is YYNGEE. Trimming removed 7 bases at V and 3 bases at J, with 16 bases between. The CDR3 has 14 residues.

This clonotype was counted between two and nine times. The chain joins TRBV25-1 to TRBJ2-2, with no clear D. Germline lookup yields CDR1 MGHDK and CDR2 SYGVNS. This CDR3 has 14 amino acids. Trimming took 4 bases from V and 1 from J, leaving 7 bases between them. CDR3 coding DNA: TGTGCCAGCAGTGGGCTTTTGAACACCGGGGAGCTGTTTTTT. As protein: CASSGLLNTGELFF.

This clonotype was picked up a small number of times. The V call is TRBV10-3, the J call TRBJ2-6; perhaps TRBD1 as D (5 bases). Germline V gene data show CDR1 as ENHRY and CDR2 as SYGVKD. Trimming pared 3 bases from V and 0 bases from J, leaving 9 bases between. The CDR3 spans 16 residues. The CDR3 loop reads CAISEKGNSGANVLTF. CDR3 DNA sequence: TGTGCCATCAGTGAAAAGGGGAACTCTGGGGCCAACGTCCTGACTTTC.

This clonotype was picked up many times. The chain combines TRBV20-1 with TRBJ2-5; D is ambiguous. CDR1 DFQATT and CDR2 SNEGSKA come from the germline V gene (reference sequence). The CDR3 is 14 amino acids. V shed 6 bases and J shed 2 bases, with 16 bases lying between them. The CDR3 protein is CSATKGTLQETQYF. For the CDR3, the DNA is TGCAGTGCCACTAAGGGAACCCTGCAAGAGACCCAGTACTTC.

The V gene is TRBV7-3, the J gene TRBJ2-7, with D possibly TRBD2 on 6 matching bases. Germline V lookup: CDR1 SGHTA, CDR2 FQGTGA. V was trimmed by 1 base and J by 7 bases, leaving 14 bases between them. The CDR3 contains 14 residues. The CDR3: CASSLKDYGSEQYF. For the CDR3, the DNA is TGTGCCAGCAGCTTAAAGGACTACGGGTCGGAGCAGTACTTC.

This clonotype was found a few times. V usage is TRBV11-1 and J usage is TRBJ2-7; a weak D match, TRBD2 (6 bases). This CDR3 region has 13 residues. The V and J ends lost 5 bases and 6 bases respectively, with 14 bases between them. From germline, CDR1 is SGHAT and CDR2 FQDESV (reference sequence). CDR3 DNA sequence: TGTGCCAGCAGCCCCCGGGAGCACCCCGAGCAGTACTTC. This sequence encodes CASSPREHPEQYF.

This clonotype showed up many times. The chain joins TRBV6-5 to TRBJ1-5, with D tentatively TRBD1 (6 bases). Trimming removed 6 bases from V and 3 bases from J, with 9 bases in between. There are 13 residues in the CDR3. Per germline, CDR1 MNHEY and CDR2 SVGAGI. The DNA for the CDR3 is TGTGCCAGCAGGTACAGGGTCAATCAGCCCCAGCATTTT. Translating it yields CASRYRVNQPQHF.

CDR3 sequence: CASSLSRGSEAFF. The CDR3 DNA sequence: TGTGCCAGCAGCTTGTCAAGGGGGTCTGAAGCTTTCTTT. V and J are TRBV11-2 and TRBJ1-1; D might be TRBD1 (6 bases). The CDR3 extends over 13 amino acids. CDR1 and CDR2 (germline): SGHAT, FQNNGV. V was cut by 3 bases and J by 6 bases, with 11 bases left in between.

A few counts support this clonotype. The chain has TRBV4-3 and TRBJ1-2; D perhaps matches TRBD1 (5 bases). V gave up 0 bases and J gave up 3 bases, with 11 bases separating them. CDR3 size: 15 residues. Germline loops: CDR1 LGHNA, CDR2 YSLEER. CDR3 DNA: TGCGCCAGCAGCCAAGATCTCCGGGGCTACTATGGCTACACCTTC. This encodes CASSQDLRGYYGYTF.

This clonotype appeared a few times. The gene calls are TRBV5-1 and TRBJ2-7; maybe TRBD2 (5 bases). Trimming shortened V by 7 bases and J by 6 bases, and 17 bases separated the two germline ends. CDR1 SGHRS and CDR2 YFSETQ come from the germline V gene. The CDR3 contains 13 residues. CDR3: CASRVEGPFEQYF. The CDR3 nucleotides are TGCGCCAGCCGGGTTGAGGGCCCCTTCGAGCAGTACTTC.

Ten or more counts support this clonotype. V gene TRBV18 combines with J gene TRBJ1-1, with D possibly TRBD1 on 5 matching bases. Germline CDR1 and CDR2: KGHSH and LQKENI. The V end was cut by 1 base, the J end by 7 bases, with 7 bases between. The CDR3 extends over 12 amino acids. The CDR3 sequence: CASSPRGSEAFF. DNA for the CDR3: TGTGCCAGCTCACCACGGGGCAGTGAAGCTTTCTTT.

This clonotype showed up many times. This chain links TRBV4-2 with TRBJ1-2; 7 bases fit TRBD1. Germline CDR1 reads LGHNA; CDR2 reads YNFKEQ. This CDR3 has 15 amino acids. The V gene end was trimmed by 0 bases and the J gene end by 4 bases; junction bases not matched to a gene: 5. The CDR3 bases are TGTGCCAGCAGCCAAGATTCGGGACAGAGCTATGGCTACACCTTC. Residues: CASSQDSGQSYGYTF.

In its sample, this clonotype was seen many times. The chain recombines TRBV12-3 or TRBV12-4 with TRBJ2-5; D might be TRBD1 (6 bases). The V end lost 6 bases, the J end lost 5 bases, and 10 bases lay between the germline ends. The CDR3 is made up of 12 amino acids. CDR3 in amino acids: CASSKGVETQYF. CDR3 nucleotide sequence: TGTGCCAGCAGCAAGGGGGTTGAGACCCAGTACTTC.

This clonotype was seen many times. The chain employs TRBV29-1 and TRBJ1-2, with D unclear. Germline CDR1 reads SQVTM; CDR2 reads ANQGSEA. This CDR3 has 11 amino acids. The V gene lost 1 base and the J gene lost 12 bases, with 12 bases spanning the gap. CDR3 nucleotides: TGCAGCGTTGAAGGTCAGGTCGAAGACACCTTC. Translating it yields CSVEGQVEDTF.

This clonotype was recorded many times. CDR3 nucleotide sequence: TGTGCCAGCAGTTGGCAGGGGGATGGCTACACCTTC. It is translated as CASSWQGDGYTF. The genes are TRBV6-2 or TRBV6-3 and TRBJ1-2; 7 bases line up with TRBD1. Trimming removed 4 bases from V and 6 bases from J; junction bases left unmatched: 2. CDR1 is MNHEY, CDR2 SVGEGT, per germline. The CDR3 length is 12 residues.

In its sample, this clonotype was seen once. CDR3 nucleotide sequence: TGTGCCAGCACCTCCGGGACGGGAGTTATCAATGAGCAGTTCTTC. Translation: CASTSGTGVINEQFF. The gene calls are TRBV12-3 or TRBV12-4 and TRBJ2-1; perhaps TRBD2 as D (6 bases). V lost 7 bases, J lost 6 bases, and 19 bases lay in between. The CDR3 extends over 15 amino acids.